This T cell receptor beta chain derives from a study of control samples from healthy donors and cancer patients. Germline CDR1 SGHRS, CDR2 YFSETQ. Between the trimmed V and J ends, which lost 4 bases and 0 bases, there was a span of 18 bases. This CDR3 comprises 17 residues. The protocol was immunoSEQ multiplex PCR, while the TCRdb copy is restricted to in-frame clones and leaves out a portion. The sample holds 130,000 or so clones, roughly nine tenths seen once. The sample was blood. The J gene is TRBJ2-3, the V gene TRBV5-1; D not certain. The source is a man younger than 35 in good health. The CDR3 DNA sequence: TGCGCCAGCAGCCAGAACCCTGATCAGGCTAGCACAGATACGCAGTATTTT. Its translation: CASSQNPDQASTDTQYF. Variable domain in full (rest from reference TRBV5-1 and TRBJ2-3): KAGVTQTPRYLIKTRGQQVTLSCSPISGHRSVSWYQQTPGQGLQFLFEYFSETQRNKGNFPGRFSGRQFSNSRSEMNVSTLELGDSALYLCASSQNPDQASTDTQYFGPGTRLTVL.